This T cell receptor beta chain was sequenced for a study of OX40 agonist ivuxolimab in advanced cancers. Some clones are missing from TCRdb's copy, which holds only in-frame ones; the method was immunoSEQ multiplex PCR. The sample contains around 60,000 clones, about 91% of which appear only once. The CDR3 has 14 amino acids. In germline, CDR1 is MNHEY, CDR2 SVGAGI. V lost 6 bases and J lost 1; bases outside the gene matches: 6. The J gene is TRBJ2-7, the V gene TRBV6-5, with 7 bases fitting TRBD1. The clonotype was recovered from an adult with an advanced solid tumor such as melanoma, head and neck, liver or kidney cancer. The sample was CD4+ or CD8+ T cells sorted from blood, taken in a trial of the OX40 agonist ivuxolimab. CDR3 nucleotides: TGTGCCAGCAGACCCGGGGACAGTTCCTACGAGCAGTACTTC. This codes for CASRPGDSSYEQYF.